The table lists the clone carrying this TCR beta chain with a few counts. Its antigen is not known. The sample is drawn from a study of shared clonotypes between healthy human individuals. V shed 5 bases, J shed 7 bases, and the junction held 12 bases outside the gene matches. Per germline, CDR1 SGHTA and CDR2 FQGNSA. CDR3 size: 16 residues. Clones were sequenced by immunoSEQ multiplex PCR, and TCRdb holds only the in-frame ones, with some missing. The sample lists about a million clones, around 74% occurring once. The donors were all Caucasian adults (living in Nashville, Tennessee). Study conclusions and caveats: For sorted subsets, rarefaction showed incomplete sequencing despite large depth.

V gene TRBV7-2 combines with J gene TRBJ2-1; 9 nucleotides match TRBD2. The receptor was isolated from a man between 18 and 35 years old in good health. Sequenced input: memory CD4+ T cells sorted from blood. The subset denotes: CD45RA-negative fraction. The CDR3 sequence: CASSRRIAGEKNEQFF. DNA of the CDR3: TGTGCCAGCAGCCGACGTATAGCGGGAGAAAAGAATGAGCAGTTCTTC.